This is a list of T cell receptor beta chains from one sample in a study of T-cell reconstitution after alpha-beta-depleted transplantation in children. From the PCR reads, TCRdb called clonotypes with MiXCR, one entry per CDR3 protein. Among hundreds of thousands of distinct CDR3 sequences listed, roughly an eighth were seen once. This specimen was PBMCs from the stem cell graft donor, taken from the stem cell graft. These receptors were taken from a human donor who donated a stem cell graft to a child with combined immunodeficiency. Both conserved end residues are part of each CDR3. D genes are given only for firm matches. Size is stated for part of the rows, as once, few or many counts, or as a class when the clone is expanded.

>.|TRBV4-1|TRBJ2-7|few
CASSQQDLTGSYEQYF
TGCGCCAGCAGCCAACAGGACTTGACAGGATCCTACGAGCAGTACTTC
>.|TRBV5-1|TRBJ1-4|.
CASSLVRATNEKLFF
TGCGCCAGCAGCTTGGTCCGGGCAACTAATGAAAAACTGTTTTTT
>.|TRBV28|TRBJ1-2|few
CASSQQVGEGYTF
TGTGCCAGCAGTCAGCAGGTTGGGGAGGGCTACACCTTC
>.|TRBV18|TRBJ2-1|few
CASSPVTHFHDEQFF
TGTGCCAGCTCACCGGTAACCCATTTTCACGATGAGCAGTTCTTC
>.|TRBV20-1|TRBJ2-1|.
CSASTRNNEQFF
TGCAGTGCTTCAACACGGAACAATGAGCAGTTCTTC
>.|TRBV6-2/TRBV6-3|TRBJ2-6|many
CASSISSGANVLTF
TGTGCCAGCAGTATCAGCTCTGGGGCCAACGTCCTGACTTTC
>TRBD2|TRBV10-3|TRBJ2-3|many
CAISDRGTSGSWDTQYF
TGTGCCATCAGTGACCGAGGGACTAGCGGGAGTTGGGATACGCAGTATTTT
>.|TRBV7-9|TRBJ2-7|many
CASSLDWGSFYEQYF
TGTGCCAGCAGCTTAGATTGGGGGTCATTCTACGAGCAGTACTTC
>.|TRBV7-9|TRBJ2-2|few
CASSLHLYSGAGELFF
TGTGCCAGCAGCTTGCATCTCTATAGCGGCGCCGGGGAGCTGTTTTTT
>.|TRBV6-4|TRBJ2-5|.
CASSEGSSSGETQYF
TGTGCCAGCAGTGAAGGTAGCTCCTCCGGGGAGACCCAGTACTTC
>.|TRBV4-2|TRBJ2-7|few
CASSQEQGGNEQYF
TGTGCCAGCAGCCAAGAACAGGGGGGGAATGAGCAGTACTTC
>TRBD1|TRBV12-3/TRBV12-4|TRBJ2-1|.
CASSSGTANEQFF
TGTGCCAGCAGTTCTGGGACAGCTAATGAGCAGTTCTTC
>.|TRBV27|TRBJ2-1|.
CASSVFGGGNEQFF
TGTGCCAGCAGCGTATTTGGGGGTGGGAATGAGCAGTTCTTC
>.|TRBV12-3/TRBV12-4|TRBJ1-3|.
CASSSTQPSSGNTIYF
TGTGCCAGCAGTTCGACACAGCCCTCCTCTGGAAACACCATATATTTT
>.|TRBV7-2|TRBJ1-6|many
CASSLDGYNSPLHF
TGTGCCAGCAGCCTGGACGGCTATAATTCACCCCTCCACTTT
>TRBD2|TRBV6-7|TRBJ2-1|many
CASPPLTSGYNEQFF
TGTGCCAGCCCTCCCCTAACTAGCGGTTACAATGAGCAGTTCTTC
>.|TRBV5-1|TRBJ1-1|few
CASSLGNEAFF
TGCGCCAGCAGCCTCGGAAATGAAGCTTTCTTT
>.|TRBV6-5|TRBJ2-2|many
CASSYSGRVTGELFF
TGTGCCAGCAGTTACTCGGGCAGGGTCACCGGGGAGCTGTTTTTT
>.|TRBV6-1|TRBJ2-7|few
CASSPLYLNEQYF
TGTGCCAGCAGTCCACTATATTTGAACGAGCAGTACTTC
>.|TRBV27|TRBJ2-7|.
CASSLGGSRTYEQYF
TGTGCCAGCAGTTTAGGGGGCTCGAGAACCTACGAGCAGTACTTC
>.|TRBV5-1|TRBJ2-7|few
CASRANYEQYF
TGCGCCAGCAGGGCTAACTACGAGCAGTACTTC
>.|TRBV5-6|TRBJ2-1|.
CASSFAGQGRNEQFF
TGTGCCAGCAGCTTTGCGGGGCAGGGGCGCAATGAGCAGTTCTTC
>TRBD1|TRBV30|TRBJ2-3|.
CACGQGTDTQYF
TGTGCCTGTGGACAGGGTACAGATACGCAGTATTTT
>TRBD1|TRBV27|TRBJ2-7|few
CASRQRGQGVWEQYF
TGTGCCAGCAGGCAAAGAGGACAGGGGGTATGGGAGCAGTACTTC
>.|TRBV7-3|TRBJ1-3|few
CASSLMGTTGSGNTIYF
TGTGCCAGCAGCTTAATGGGGACGACAGGCTCTGGAAACACCATATATTTT
>TRBD1|TRBV20-1|TRBJ2-5|.
CSASAGQAWSETQYF
TGCAGTGCTAGTGCGGGACAGGCGTGGTCAGAGACCCAGTACTTC
>TRBD1|TRBV29-1|TRBJ2-7|many
CSARDSEREQYF
TGCAGCGCTAGGGACAGTGAGCGCGAGCAGTACTTC
>.|TRBV12-3/TRBV12-4|TRBJ2-1|.
CASSQSGVSYNEQFF
TGTGCCAGCAGCCAATCCGGGGTCTCCTACAATGAGCAGTTCTTC
>TRBD2|TRBV30|TRBJ2-7|few
CAWSPGLAEEQYF
TGTGCCTGGAGCCCTGGACTAGCAGAGGAGCAGTACTTC
>TRBD1|TRBV10-3|TRBJ1-1|many
CAISAGRGQGTEAFF
TGTGCCATCAGTGCGGGCAGGGGGCAGGGCACTGAAGCTTTCTTT
>.|TRBV21-1|TRBJ2-3|.
CASRQGRLAGDTQYF
TGTGCCAGCAGACAGGGAAGGCTAGCGGGAGATACGCAGTATTTT
>.|TRBV5-5|TRBJ2-7|few
CASSLDSAFRYEQYF
TGTGCCAGCAGCTTGGATTCGGCTTTTCGCTACGAGCAGTACTTC
>TRBD1|TRBV6-1|TRBJ2-7|few
CASRMPGQGYEQYF
TGTGCCAGCAGGATGCCGGGACAGGGGTACGAGCAGTACTTC
>.|TRBV12-3/TRBV12-4|TRBJ2-7|few
CASSLAWHGILRYEQYF
TGTGCCAGCAGTTTAGCGTGGCACGGGATTCTTCGCTACGAGCAGTACTTC
>TRBD2|TRBV24-1|TRBJ2-1|few
CATSDSTSGSFNEQFF
TGTGCCACCAGTGATTCTACTAGCGGGAGTTTCAATGAGCAGTTCTTC
>.|TRBV4-3|TRBJ2-5|few
CASSQRPQETQYF
TGCGCCAGCAGCCAGCGACCCCAAGAGACCCAGTACTTC
>TRBD2|TRBV5-8|TRBJ2-3|many
CASSSGGGDTQYF
TGTGCCAGCAGCTCCGGGGGGGGAGATACGCAGTATTTT
>.|TRBV12-3/TRBV12-4|TRBJ1-5|.
CASSKTANQPQHF
TGTGCCAGCAGCAAGACAGCAAATCAGCCCCAGCATTTT
>.|TRBV28|TRBJ2-7|few
CASSWAGAYEQYF
TGTGCCAGCAGTTGGGCAGGTGCCTACGAGCAGTACTTC
>.|TRBV20-1|TRBJ1-5|.
CSARIQGWAGNQPQHF
TGCAGTGCTAGAATCCAGGGGTGGGCTGGTAATCAGCCCCAGCATTTT
>.|TRBV5-1|TRBJ2-1|many
CASSLASTNLNEQFF
TGCGCCAGCAGCTTGGCTAGCACAAACCTCAATGAGCAGTTCTTC
>TRBD1|TRBV4-2|TRBJ1-6|few
CASSQGTGAPDALHF
TGTGCCAGCAGCCAAGGGACAGGTGCACCGGACGCCCTCCACTTT
>.|TRBV3-1|TRBJ2-1|.
CASSQRLGWDEQFF
TGTGCCAGCAGCCAAAGGCTTGGCTGGGATGAGCAGTTCTTC
>TRBD2|TRBV7-3|TRBJ2-1|.
CASSLLAGPAYNEQFF
TGTGCCAGCAGCTTACTAGCGGGGCCTGCGTACAATGAGCAGTTCTTC